What follows is one TCR beta chain and its context. Its antigen is not identified. This CDR3 has 14 residues. Germline assignment: CDR1 DFQATT and CDR2 SNEGSKA (reference sequence). Unmatched junction bases numbered 3, after V lost 3 bases and J lost 0 bases. The sample originates from a study of identical twins. TCRdb independently ran MiXCR on the 5' RACE reads; one entry per CDR3 protein. The table records about 450,000 distinct CDR3 sequences, about 18% of them present only once. Overall study results and limits: Whereas memory repertoires showed no such difference, abundant cord blood beta clonotypes carried fewer insertions.

The source of this sequence is a man aged 50-60 years in good health. The chain joins TRBV20-1 to TRBJ2-7; TRBD2 matches at 9 bases. Sequencing was done on a sample of naive T cells sorted from blood. CDR3 region: CSARKTSGSYEQYF. The DNA of the CDR3 is TGCAGTGCTAGGAAGACTAGCGGCTCCTACGAGCAGTACTTC.